This passage covers 18 T cell receptor beta chains from one sample sequenced in a study of siplizumab effects on memory and regulatory T cells. Clones were sequenced by immunoSEQ multiplex PCR, and TCRdb holds only the in-frame ones, with some missing. The sample lists 90,000 to 140,000 clones, approximately 94% occurring once. The sample consisted of CD4+ T cells sorted from blood. These receptors all come from a human donor in good health.

In nucleotides, the CDR3 is TGTGCCGCCAGGAAGGGGACGTTGGCGGACACTGAAGCTTTCTTT. Translated: CAARKGTLADTEAFF. The V call is TRBV28, the J call TRBJ1-1; a possible D gene is TRBD1 (5 bases). Per the germline V gene, CDR1 is MDHEN and CDR2 is SYDVKM. Trimming took 11 bases from V and 3 from J, leaving 22 bases between them. The CDR3 contains 15 residues.

The chain links TRBV11-1 to TRBJ1-2; D might be TRBD1 (5 bases). With 3 bases removed from V and 4 bases from J, the gap between germline ends came to 9 bases. Germline CDR1 is SGHAT and CDR2 is FQDESV (reference sequence). The CDR3 has 13 residues. CDR3 sequence: CASSFRDRYGYTF. Here the CDR3 DNA reads TGTGCCAGCAGCTTCCGGGACCGCTATGGCTACACCTTC.

V and J are TRBV7-8 and TRBJ1-6; D gene uncertain. The V end lost 9 bases, the J end lost 0 bases, and 9 bases lay between the germline ends. The CDR3 sequence is 14 residues long. The germline V gene has CDR1 SGHVS and CDR2 FQNEAQ. The CDR3: CASHTSSYNSPLHF. The CDR3 region has the DNA TGTGCCAGTCATACAAGCTCCTATAATTCACCCCTCCACTTT. Supplemented by reference TRBV7-8 and TRBJ1-6, the full variable domain reads GAGVSQSPRYKVAKRGQDVALRCDPISGHVSLFWYQQALGQGPEFLTYFQNEAQLDKSGLPSDRFFAERPEGSVSTLKIQRTQQEDSAVYLCASHTSSYNSPLHFGNGTRLTVT.

This chain connects TRBV5-1 to TRBJ2-7; D ambiguous. CDR3 length equals 15 residues. Trimming cost V 0 bases and J 2 bases, with 12 bases left between them. Germline V CDR1 and CDR2: SGHRS, YFSETQ. The CDR3 DNA reads TGCGCCAGCAGCTTGGATCCCAACCCTACCTACGAGCAGTACTTC. Translation gives CASSLDPNPTYEQYF.

This sequence joins TRBV30 and TRBJ1-2, with TRBD1 as a possible D gene (5 bases). The CDR3 loop spans 12 amino acids. Germline V CDR1 and CDR2: GTSNPN, SVGIG (reference sequence). With 3 bases removed from V and 5 bases from J, the gap between germline ends came to 10 bases. CDR3 nucleotide sequence: TGTGCCTGGAGCGCGGGGACTTATGGCTACACCTTC. It encodes CAWSAGTYGYTF.

The chain joins TRBV19 to TRBJ2-7; tentatively, D is TRBD2 (5 bases). The length of the CDR3 is 14 residues. Germline V gene sequence: CDR1 LNHDA, CDR2 SQIVND (reference sequence). V lost 3 bases and J 1 base, leaving 10 bases between the germline ends. DNA for the CDR3: TGTGCCAGTAGTATGACTACCCAATCCTACGAGCAGTACTTC. Its translation is CASSMTTQSYEQYF.

The V and J genes are TRBV27 and TRBJ1-5; no definite D call. Trimming took off 2 bases at V and 6 bases at J, with 11 bases between the two ends. The CDR3 has 14 amino acids. CDR1 and CDR2 from the germline V gene are MNHEY and SMNVEV (reference sequence). As DNA, the CDR3 is TGTGCCAGCAGTTTACGCCCACGTGGTCAGCCCCAGCATTTT. Protein: CASSLRPRGQPQHF.

The chain uses TRBV6-8 and TRBJ2-3; D is uncertain. Looked up from germline, CDR1 is MNHGY and CDR2 is SAAAGT. CDR3 size: 17 residues. Trimming took 2 bases from V and 5 from J, leaving 20 bases between them. The CDR3: CASSYTADSTRQDTQYF. The CDR3 DNA reads as TGTGCCAGCAGTTACACCGCCGACTCCACCCGGCAAGATACGCAGTATTTT.

This chain joins TRBV10-1 and TRBJ2-3; D unresolved. Germline V lookup: CDR1 WNHNN, CDR2 SYGVQD (reference sequence). V was trimmed by 0 bases and J by 2 bases, leaving 6 bases between them. There are 14 residues in the CDR3. The CDR3 here is CASSESKPTDTQYF. The CDR3 coding sequence is TGCGCCAGCAGTGAGTCGAAGCCCACAGATACGCAGTATTTT.

This clone was detected only once. V is TRBV19 and J is TRBJ1-5; a weak D match, TRBD1 (6 bases). Germline CDR1 and CDR2: LNHDA and SQIVND (reference sequence). CDR3 length equals 17 residues. V dropped 1 base and J dropped 4 bases, with 17 bases sitting between them. CDR3 amino acids: CASSIGHKGGWNQPQHF. The CDR3 nucleotides are TGTGCCAGTAGTATAGGGCACAAAGGGGGATGGAATCAGCCCCAGCATTTT.

This chain joins TRBV25-1 and TRBJ1-2; possibly TRBD1 for D (5 bases). The V gene's germline CDR1 is MGHDK and CDR2 SYGVNS. The CDR3 has 14 amino acids. With 4 bases removed from V and 5 bases from J, the gap between germline ends came to 14 bases. CDR3 loop: CASSGGVDRYGYTF. For the CDR3, the DNA is TGTGCCAGCAGTGGGGGGGTGGATAGGTATGGCTACACCTTC.

The V call is TRBV18, the J call TRBJ2-3; tentatively, D is TRBD1 or TRBD2 (6 bases each). V was shortened by 9 bases and J by 2 bases, with 12 bases between the two germline ends. The CDR3 runs 13 residues. Germline V gives CDR1 KGHSH, CDR2 LQKENI. The CDR3 loop is CASSGQPTDTQYF. The CDR3 DNA reads TGTGCCAGTAGCGGACAGCCCACAGATACGCAGTATTTT.

The rearrangement joins TRBV2 to TRBJ1-4; no firm D call. From germline, CDR1 is SNHLY and CDR2 FYNNEI. V lost 8 bases, J lost 4 bases, and 14 bases lay in between. The CDR3 sequence is 14 residues long. CDR3 sequence reads: CASATGWGNEKLFF. The CDR3, as DNA: TGTGCCAGCGCCACCGGTTGGGGTAATGAAAAACTGTTTTTT.

The rearrangement joins TRBV4-1 to TRBJ1-2; 8 positions match TRBD1. J gave up 0 bases and V 4 bases, and 4 bases lay outside the gene matches. There are 15 residues in the CDR3. In germline, CDR1 is MGHRA, CDR2 YSYEKL. The CDR3 loop is CASSPGTGANYGYTF. The CDR3 region has the DNA TGCGCCAGCAGCCCCGGGACAGGAGCTAACTATGGCTACACCTTC.

The chain employs TRBV7-8 and TRBJ1-3, with 9 positions matching TRBD1. Germline V gene sequence: CDR1 SGHVS, CDR2 FQNEAQ. The CDR3 totals 13 residues. Trimming removed 5 bases from V and 7 bases from J; junction bases left unmatched: 3. The DNA of the CDR3 is TGTGCCAGCAGCGGGGACAGGGAGAACACCATATATTTT. Translation gives CASSGDRENTIYF.

The chain carries TRBV6-6 and TRBJ2-7; 11 bases fit TRBD2. The CDR3 has 15 residues. Germline-derived CDR1 and CDR2 are MNHNY and SVGAGI (reference sequence). The ends lost 6 bases at V and 5 bases at J; junction bases unmatched: 9. The CDR3, as DNA: TGTGCCAGCAGACAAAGACTAGCGGGGTTAAACGAGCAGTACTTC. Translating gives CASRQRLAGLNEQYF.

This chain joins TRBV5-1 and TRBJ1-3, with TRBD1 matching over 8 bases. The CDR3 is made up of 16 amino acids. Germline V gene lookup returns CDR1 SGHRS and CDR2 YFSETQ. The V and J ends lost 4 bases and 0 bases, in that order; junction bases with no gene match: 6. The CDR3 nucleotides are TGCGCCAGCAGCACAGCGGACAGGGTCTCTGGAAACACCATATATTTT. Encoded protein: CASSTADRVSGNTIYF.

The table lists this clone with a count of one. The rearrangement uses TRBV7-2 and TRBJ2-1, with 8 nucleotides matching TRBD2. The CDR3 is made up of 15 amino acids. The V gene end was trimmed by 6 bases and the J gene end by 4 bases; junction bases not matched to a gene: 8. Germline CDR1 reads SGHTA; CDR2 reads FQGNSA. The chain's CDR3 is CASSPRAGAYNEQFF. The CDR3 DNA reads as TGTGCCAGCAGTCCCCGAGCGGGAGCTTACAATGAGCAGTTCTTC. Looking up the rest from reference TRBV7-2 and TRBJ2-1 gives the full variable domain: GAGVSQSPSNKVTEKGKDVELRCDPISGHTALYWYRQSLGQGLEFLIYFQGNSAPDKSGLPSDRFSAERTGGSVSTLTIQRTQQEDSAVYLCASSPRAGAYNEQFFGPGTRLTVL.